Presented here are 20 T cell receptor beta chains from one specimen sequenced in a study of blood T cell repertoires in COVID-19. TCRdb keeps only in-frame clones here, not all; method: immunoSEQ multiplex PCR. The table lists about 200,000 clones, roughly 90% of them singletons, with about 2.2% in the top ten. The sequenced sample was peripheral blood. Source of these receptors: a woman between 45 and 60 years old with acute or convalescent COVID-19.

This clone came up a few times. The genes are TRBV5-8 and TRBJ1-2, with D maybe TRBD1 (6 bases). The germline V gene has CDR1 SGHTS and CDR2 YDEGEE. Deletions cut 9 bases from V and 8 bases from J, with 14 bases between. The CDR3 totals 11 residues. The CDR3 nucleotides are TGTGCCATACTACAGGGAAGAGGCTACACCTTC. Translated: CAILQGRGYTF.

This clone was seen only a few times. This sequence joins TRBV11-2 and TRBJ2-1, with TRBD2 identical over 9 bases. Per germline, CDR1 SGHAT and CDR2 FQNNGV. CDR3 length equals 16 residues. J gave up 8 bases and V 2 bases, and 10 bases lay outside the gene matches. CDR3 sequence: CASSLRSRGRADEQFF. The CDR3 DNA is TGTGCCAGCAGCTTAAGGTCGCGCGGGAGGGCCGATGAGCAGTTCTTC.

This chain uses TRBV7-2 with TRBJ1-2; tentative D call: TRBD1 (6 bases). The length of the CDR3 is 14 residues. CDR1 is SGHTA, CDR2 FQGNSA, per germline. The ends were cut back, 6 bases at V and 7 bases at J, with 18 bases in the middle. The DNA for the CDR3 is TGTGCCAGCAGTTTGACGGGGCCAGGGGTTGGCTACACCTTC. The encoded protein is CASSLTGPGVGYTF.

The chain uses TRBV6-2 or TRBV6-3 and TRBJ2-2; tentative D call: TRBD1 (6 bases). The CDR3 loop spans 16 amino acids. Germline CDR1 MNHEY, CDR2 SVGEGT. The V end lost 5 bases, the J end lost 2 bases, and 15 bases lay between the germline ends. CDR3 sequence (DNA): TGTGCCAGCAGTCCCCCGACAGGTAGTAACACCGGGGAGCTGTTTTTT. Encoded protein: CASSPPTGSNTGELFF.

The chain couples TRBV30 to TRBJ1-2; 10 nucleotides agree with TRBD1. Germline loops: CDR1 GTSNPN, CDR2 SVGIG (reference sequence). The CDR3 loop spans 13 amino acids. The CDR3 coding sequence is TGTGCACGAACTCGGGACAGGGGCTTTGGCTACACCTTC. As protein: CARTRDRGFGYTF.

The chain uses TRBV5-4 and TRBJ2-1; TRBD2 aligns across 7 bases. Germline values: CDR1 SGHNT, CDR2 YYREEE (reference sequence). The ends lost 6 bases at V and 9 bases at J; junction bases unmatched: 27. The CDR3 covers 19 residues. The CDR3: CASNIFVGAGAGVYSEQFF. The CDR3 nucleotides are TGTGCCAGCAACATCTTCGTAGGGGCTGGGGCGGGAGTTTATAGTGAGCAGTTCTTC.

The rearrangement links TRBV7-8 to TRBJ2-1; D not resolved. The CDR3 has 12 residues. With 0 bases removed from V and 7 bases from J, the gap between germline ends came to 4 bases. From germline, CDR1 is SGHVS and CDR2 FQNEAQ. The CDR3: CASSLARNEQFF. The CDR3 DNA follows: TGTGCCAGCAGCTTAGCGAGGAATGAGCAGTTCTTC. The whole variable domain, filled in from reference TRBV7-8 and TRBJ2-1, reads GAGVSQSPRYKVAKRGQDVALRCDPISGHVSLFWYQQALGQGPEFLTYFQNEAQLDKSGLPSDRFFAERPEGSVSTLKIQRTQQEDSAVYLCASSLARNEQFFGPGTRLTVL.

The genes are TRBV3-1 (or the pseudogene TRBV3-2) and TRBJ2-3; D is unclear. This CDR3 contains 12 residues. Between the trimmed V and J ends, which lost 0 bases and 6 bases, there was a span of 4 bases. Germline assignment: CDR1 LGHDT and CDR2 YNNKEL (reference sequence). As DNA, the CDR3 is TGTGCCAGCAGCCAAGACGGGGATACGCAGTATTTT. Translating gives CASSQDGDTQYF.

The chain combines TRBV10-3 with TRBJ2-1, with 7 bases aligning to TRBD2. The J segment lost 4 bases and the V segment lost 0 bases, leaving 3 bases of the junction unmatched. The CDR3 has 15 amino acids. Looked up from germline, CDR1 is ENHRY and CDR2 is SYGVKD. The CDR3 DNA sequence: TGTGCCATCAGTGAGTCGGGGGGGTCATACAATGAGCAGTTCTTC. The encoded protein is CAISESGGSYNEQFF.

The rearrangement joins TRBV18 to TRBJ2-3; D not certain. The germline V gene encodes CDR1 KGHSH and CDR2 LQKENI. This CDR3 contains 12 residues. V was shortened by 6 bases and J by 1 base, with 5 bases between the two germline ends. The CDR3 DNA reads as TGTGCCAGCTCCCTAGGCACAGATACGCAGTATTTT. It codes for CASSLGTDTQYF.

V is TRBV9 and J is TRBJ2-7; a possible D gene is TRBD1 (6 bases). The CDR3 is 14 amino acids. Germline V gene lookup returns CDR1 SGDLS and CDR2 YYNGEE. V lost 5 bases to trimming and J lost 0 bases, with 12 bases between them. CDR3 sequence (DNA): TGTGCCAGCAGTACCCGGGACAACTCCTACGAGCAGTACTTC. Amino acids: CASSTRDNSYEQYF.

J is TRBJ1-2 and V is TRBV14; tentatively, D is TRBD1 (6 bases). CDR3 length equals 15 residues. Trimming pared 2 bases from V and 5 bases from J, leaving 15 bases between. CDR1 is SGHDN, CDR2 FVKESK, per germline. The CDR3 DNA is TGTGCCAGCAGCCAATCTGGGGGGGGCTGGTATGGCTACACCTTC. Its translation is CASSQSGGGWYGYTF.

This chain uses TRBV5-1 with TRBJ1-1; no clear D gene. CDR3 length: 15 residues. V was shortened by 4 bases and J by 0 bases, with 13 bases between the two germline ends. In germline, CDR1 is SGHRS, CDR2 YFSETQ. For the CDR3, the DNA is TGCGCCAGCAGCCTCCCGGGAGGGTTGAACACTGAAGCTTTCTTT. As protein: CASSLPGGLNTEAFF.

The genes are TRBV7-2 and TRBJ2-5; the match to TRBD2 covers 10 bases. Germline assignment: CDR1 SGHTA and CDR2 FQGNSA. The CDR3 totals 15 residues. Trimming removed 8 bases from V and 3 bases from J; junction bases left unmatched: 9. The chain's CDR3 is CASGDSGGAKETQYF. CDR3 DNA: TGTGCCAGCGGTGACAGCGGGGGGGCCAAAGAGACCCAGTACTTC.

Here the CDR3 reads CASSPRPGQYYEQYF. The CDR3 nucleotides are TGCGCCAGCAGCCCAAGACCGGGACAGTACTACGAGCAGTACTTC. The genes are TRBV4-1 and TRBJ2-7; 7 bases line up with TRBD1. Germline V gives CDR1 MGHRA, CDR2 YSYEKL. V was clipped by 4 bases and J by 3 bases; unmatched bases: 9. The CDR3 is made up of 15 amino acids.

The chain joins TRBV19 to TRBJ1-3; possibly TRBD1 for D (6 bases). Germline V gives CDR1 LNHDA, CDR2 SQIVND (reference sequence). The CDR3 has 17 amino acids. Trimming removed 4 bases at V and 2 bases at J, with 18 bases between. CDR3 DNA sequence: TGTGCCAGTAGTACAGGGGTGTCTGGGATAGCTGGAAACACCATATATTTT. It codes for CASSTGVSGIAGNTIYF.

The V call is TRBV6-5, the J call TRBJ1-5, with D hard to call. Germline CDR1 is MNHEY and CDR2 is SVGAGI. V lost 7 bases and J 2 bases, leaving 9 bases between the germline ends. The CDR3 extends over 13 amino acids. In nucleotides, the CDR3 is TGTGCCAGCACCGATCGGGGCAATCAGCCCCAGCATTTT. Its protein product is CASTDRGNQPQHF.

V gene TRBV19 combines with J gene TRBJ2-7; 7 positions agree with TRBD1. V lost 6 bases to trimming and J lost 4 bases; unmatched junction nucleotides: 12. Germline V CDR1 and CDR2: LNHDA, SQIVND (reference sequence). This CDR3 is 15 amino acids long. The CDR3 nucleotides read TGTGCCAGTAGCCCCGGACGACAGGGCGTGTACGAGCAGTACTTC. It is translated as CASSPGRQGVYEQYF.

This sequence joins TRBV28 and TRBJ2-1, with 7 bases lining up with TRBD1. V lost 3 bases to trimming and J lost 1 base; unmatched junction nucleotides: 6. Germline CDR1 and CDR2: MDHEN and SYDVKM. The CDR3 contains 16 residues. CDR3 coding DNA: TGTGCCAGCAGTTTTAGCAGGGGGTTGTCCTACAATGAGCAGTTCTTC. Translating it yields CASSFSRGLSYNEQFF.

The chain employs TRBV19 and TRBJ2-5; 8 bases fit TRBD2. CDR1 is LNHDA, CDR2 SQIVND, per germline (reference sequence). The CDR3 spans 16 residues. Trimming at V came to 3 bases and at J to 5 bases, leaving 11 bases not matched to a gene. The CDR3 coding sequence is TGTGCCAGTAGTATTGGAGATCTAGCGGGTGGTGAGACCCAGTACTTC. Encoded protein: CASSIGDLAGGETQYF.